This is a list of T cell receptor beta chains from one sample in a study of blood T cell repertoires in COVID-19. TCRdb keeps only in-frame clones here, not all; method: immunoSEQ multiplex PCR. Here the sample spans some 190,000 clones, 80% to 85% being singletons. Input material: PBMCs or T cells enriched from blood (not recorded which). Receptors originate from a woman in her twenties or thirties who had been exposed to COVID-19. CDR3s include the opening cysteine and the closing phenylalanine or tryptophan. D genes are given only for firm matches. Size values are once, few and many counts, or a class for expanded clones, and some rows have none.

TGTGCCAGCAGCTTGGTTCTAGCGGGGGGTTATGAGCAGTTCTTC,CASSLVLAGGYEQFF,15,-,TRBV5-5,TRBD2,TRBJ2-1
TGTGCCAGCAGTTTCCCCCTGACAGGGACGGAGCAGTACTTC,CASSFPLTGTEQYF,14,-,TRBV7-9,TRBD1,TRBJ2-7
TGTGCCAGCAGCCTAAGACAGGGAGGAGTGGAGACCCAGTACTTC,CASSLRQGGVETQYF,15,once,TRBV7-3,-,TRBJ2-5
TGCGCCAGCAGCCAACCGGGACTAGCGGGATACGAGCAGTACTTC,CASSQPGLAGYEQYF,15,-,TRBV4-1,TRBD2,TRBJ2-7
TGTGCCAGCTCACCAATAGACAGCCCTCCGAGCACTGAAGCTTTCTTT,CASSPIDSPPSTEAFF,16,-,TRBV18,-,TRBJ1-1
TGTGCCAGCAGCCCAGGGGACAGGAATTCACCCCTCCACTTT,CASSPGDRNSPLHF,14,-,TRBV5-6,TRBD1,TRBJ1-6
TGTGCCAGCAGCTTAGATCGTAGAGCCGGTAATGAAAAACTGTTTTTT,CASSLDRRAGNEKLFF,16,-,TRBV11-2,-,TRBJ1-4
TGTGCCAGCAGCTTGCGTAGGCGGGGGATTACCGGGGAGCTGTTTTTT,CASSLRRRGITGELFF,16,-,TRBV5-8,TRBD2,TRBJ2-2
TGTGCCAGCAGCTTGGCCGGTGTTTCACCCCTCCACTTT,CASSLAGVSPLHF,13,-,TRBV5-6,-,TRBJ1-6
TGCGCCAGCAGCTCAGGGACTAGCGGTCCCACAGATACGCAGTATTTT,CASSSGTSGPTDTQYF,16,-,TRBV5-1,TRBD2,TRBJ2-3
TGTGCCAGCAGTTACGCCAGGACTGCTGGGGCCAACGTCCTGACTTTC,CASSYARTAGANVLTF,16,-,TRBV6-5,-,TRBJ2-6
TGTGCCAGCAGCGTCGGGGCGGGGGGGACCACAGATACGCAGTATTTT,CASSVGAGGTTDTQYF,16,-,TRBV9,TRBD2,TRBJ2-3
TGTGCCAGCAGTTTTAGGACAGGGGGCGTCTCCATCGAGCAGTACTTC,CASSFRTGGVSIEQYF,16,-,TRBV6-5,TRBD1,TRBJ2-7
TGTGCTAGTGGCCCAATCCGGACAGGCACCACTGAAGCTTTCTTT,CASGPIRTGTTEAFF,15,-,TRBV12-5,TRBD1,TRBJ1-1
TGCGCCAGCAGCCAAGAAGGGGGGGCTCACACAGATACGCAGTATTTT,CASSQEGGAHTDTQYF,16,-,TRBV4-1,-,TRBJ2-3
TGTGCCAGCAGCTTTCCTAGCGAAGGGAAGCCGCATCAGCCCCAGCATTTT,CASSFPSEGKPHQPQHF,17,-,TRBV9,-,TRBJ1-5